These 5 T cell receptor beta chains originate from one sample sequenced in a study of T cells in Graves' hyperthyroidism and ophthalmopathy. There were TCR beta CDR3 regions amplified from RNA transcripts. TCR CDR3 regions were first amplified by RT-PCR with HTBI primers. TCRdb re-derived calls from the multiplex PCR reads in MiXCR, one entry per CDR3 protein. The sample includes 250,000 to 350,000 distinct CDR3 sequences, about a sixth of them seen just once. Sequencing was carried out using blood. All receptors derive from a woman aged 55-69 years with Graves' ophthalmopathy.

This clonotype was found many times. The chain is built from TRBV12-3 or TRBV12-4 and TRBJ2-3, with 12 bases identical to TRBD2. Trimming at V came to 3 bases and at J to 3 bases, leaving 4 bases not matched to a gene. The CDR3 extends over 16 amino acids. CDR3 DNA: TGTGCCAGCAGTTTGAGACTAGCGGGAGCTACAGATACGCAGTATTTT. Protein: CASSLRLAGATDTQYF.

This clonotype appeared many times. The CDR3 here is CASSDIGEIPHEQYF. The CDR3 bases are TGTGCCAGCAGTGATATCGGGGAAATCCCCCACGAGCAGTACTTC. The V gene is TRBV2, the J gene TRBJ2-7; perhaps TRBD2 as D (5 bases). CDR3 length: 15 amino acids. Trimming cost V 3 bases and J 5 bases, with 17 bases left between them. Per germline, CDR1 SNHLY and CDR2 FYNNEI.

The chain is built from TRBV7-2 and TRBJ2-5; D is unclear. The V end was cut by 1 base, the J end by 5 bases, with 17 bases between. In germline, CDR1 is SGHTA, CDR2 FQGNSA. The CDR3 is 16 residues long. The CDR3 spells CASSLGVSRTGETQYF. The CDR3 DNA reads TGTGCCAGCAGCTTAGGGGTATCGAGAACCGGGGAGACCCAGTACTTC.

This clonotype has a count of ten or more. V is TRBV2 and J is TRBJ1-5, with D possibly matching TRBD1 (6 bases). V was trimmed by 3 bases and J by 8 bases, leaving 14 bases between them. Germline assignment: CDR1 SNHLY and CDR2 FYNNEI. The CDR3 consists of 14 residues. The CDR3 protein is CASSEMDSYKPQHF. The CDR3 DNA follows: TGTGCCAGCAGTGAGATGGACAGTTACAAGCCCCAGCATTTT.

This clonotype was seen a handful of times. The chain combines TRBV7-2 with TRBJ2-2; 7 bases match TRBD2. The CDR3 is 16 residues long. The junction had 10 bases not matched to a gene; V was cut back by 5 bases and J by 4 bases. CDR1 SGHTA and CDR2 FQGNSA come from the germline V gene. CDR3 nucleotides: TGTGCCAGCAGCAAGAACGGGGGGTGGGCCACCGGGGAGCTGTTTTTT. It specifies CASSKNGGWATGELFF. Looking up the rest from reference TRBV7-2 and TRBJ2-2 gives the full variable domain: GAGVSQSPSNKVTEKGKDVELRCDPISGHTALYWYRQSLGQGLEFLIYFQGNSAPDKSGLPSDRFSAERTGGSVSTLTIQRTQQEDSAVYLCASSKNGGWATGELFFGEGSRLTVL.